Detailed here is one TCR beta chain. Recruits, aged roughly 18 to 95 years, lived in 20 to 30 US areas. Grouping used clinical history reported by participants in a survey and questionnaire. The data are from a study of blood T cell repertoires in COVID-19. The wider study: From T cells, B-cell-depleted T cells, or PBMCs came the material, which was cDNA or gDNA.

Some clones are missing from TCRdb's copy, which holds only in-frame ones; the method was immunoSEQ multiplex PCR. Of 200,000 to 250,000 clones in the sample, almost 90% were seen once. Trimming cost V 5 bases and J 8 bases, with 16 bases left between them. There are 14 residues in the CDR3. The V gene's germline CDR1 is SEHNR and CDR2 FQNEAQ (reference sequence). The rearrangement links TRBV7-9 to TRBJ2-1, with unresolved D. The sequence came from a man aged 30 to 45 who had been exposed to COVID-19. The sample consisted of PBMCs or T cells enriched from blood (not recorded which). The DNA of the CDR3 is TGTGCCAGCAGCCAACAGTTGCGCGTCGATGAGCAGTTCTTC. This encodes CASSQQLRVDEQFF.